These 27 T cell receptor beta chains share one sample of origin, sequenced in a study of blood T cell repertoires in COVID-19. Only in-frame clones appear in the TCRdb table, and some are missing; sequencing was by immunoSEQ multiplex PCR. The data show roughly 220,000 clones, with 80% to 90% seen just once and about 6% held by the top ten. Sequenced: peripheral blood. All receptors come from a man aged 80 or over with acute or convalescent COVID-19.

The table lists this clone with a count of one. The V call is TRBV11-3, the J call TRBJ1-1; D not certain. This CDR3 has 13 residues. Germline CDR1 is SGHNT and CDR2 is YENEEA. V gave up 3 bases and J gave up 7 bases, with 12 bases separating them. The CDR3 DNA reads TGTGCCAGCAGCTTTGAGCGTCGGGGTGAAGCTTTCTTT. Its translation is CASSFERRGEAFF.

The V and J genes are TRBV25-1 and TRBJ2-2; no reliable D call. This CDR3 spans 13 amino acids. Trimming pared 8 bases from V and 6 bases from J, leaving 13 bases between. CDR1 MGHDK and CDR2 SYGVNS come from the germline V gene. Here the CDR3 DNA reads TGTGCCAGCGATGACCATCTAGCCGGGGAGCTGTTTTTT. This codes for CASDDHLAGELFF. Using reference TRBV25-1 and TRBJ2-2 for the parts outside the CDR3, the full variable domain is EADIYQTPRYLVIGTGKKITLECSQTMGHDKMYWYQQDPGMELHLIHYSYGVNSTEKGDLSSESTVSRIRTEHFPLTLESARPSHTSQYLCASDDHLAGELFFGEGSRLTVL.

In its sample, this clone was seen once. The chain uses TRBV14 and TRBJ2-5, with a possible D match to TRBD2 (5 bases). CDR1 and CDR2 from the germline V gene are SGHDN and FVKESK. The V end lost 1 base, the J end lost 5 bases, and 14 bases lay between the germline ends. This CDR3 contains 15 residues. CDR3 amino acids: CASSQGWLARETQYF. In DNA form, the CDR3 reads TGTGCCAGCAGCCAAGGTTGGCTAGCTAGGGAGACCCAGTACTTC.

The chain has TRBV6-1 and TRBJ1-2; no clear D. Germline V CDR1 and CDR2: MNHNS, SASEGT. V dropped 2 bases and J dropped 8 bases, with 12 bases sitting between them. The CDR3 has 13 residues. The CDR3 loop is CASSEFGLGGYTF. CDR3 nucleotide sequence: TGTGCCAGCAGTGAATTCGGACTTGGGGGCTACACCTTC.

The chain joins TRBV9 to TRBJ2-3; D unresolved. There are 16 residues in the CDR3. CDR1 SGDLS and CDR2 YYNGEE come from the germline V gene. The V end lost 0 bases, the J end lost 0 bases, and 11 bases lay between the germline ends. The CDR3 DNA is TGTGCCAGCAGCGTAGGGCAAGCGCCAAGCACAGATACGCAGTATTTT. Amino acid sequence: CASSVGQAPSTDTQYF.

This rearrangement joins TRBV19 to TRBJ1-6, with unresolved D. The V end lost 8 bases, the J end lost 8 bases, and 13 bases lay between the germline ends. The CDR3 consists of 13 residues. Germline lookup yields CDR1 LNHDA and CDR2 SQIVND (reference sequence). CDR3 loop: CASGGPPYSPLHF. In DNA form, the CDR3 reads TGTGCCAGTGGTGGGCCTCCCTATTCACCCCTCCACTTT.

The V gene is TRBV4-1, the J gene TRBJ1-2, with D tentatively TRBD1 (6 bases). This CDR3 has 14 residues. Germline V gene lookup returns CDR1 MGHRA and CDR2 YSYEKL. V dropped 0 bases and J dropped 3 bases, with 8 bases sitting between them. CDR3 protein: CASSQEQGYYGYTF. The DNA for the CDR3 is TGCGCCAGCAGCCAAGAACAGGGTTACTATGGCTACACCTTC.

This clone was observed a single time. The chain recombines TRBV21-1 with TRBJ2-7; TRBD1 is the table's D call and was not checked against the DNA. TRBV21-1 is a documented pseudogene. The CDR3 is made up of 16 amino acids. CDR3 region: CASSHLWTGGFSEQYV. CDR3 DNA: TGTGCCAGCAGCCACCTATGGACAGGGGGCTTTTCCGAGCAGTACGTC.

The CDR3 loop reads CASSGTDRSYEQYF. The CDR3, as DNA: TGTGCCAGCAGTGGGACGGACAGGTCCTACGAGCAGTACTTC. The chain employs TRBV28 and TRBJ2-7; 7 nucleotides align to TRBD1. Losses at the gene ends were 5 bases for V and 1 base for J; bases not matched to a gene: 5. The length of the CDR3 is 14 residues. The V gene's germline CDR1 is MDHEN and CDR2 SYDVKM.

The chain recombines TRBV27 with TRBJ2-7; unclear D gene. The V and J ends lost 4 bases and 6 bases respectively, with 13 bases between them. CDR1 and CDR2 from the germline V gene are MNHEY and SMNVEV (reference sequence). This CDR3 contains 13 residues. The DNA for the CDR3 is TGTGCCAGCAGTTCTTGGATAGGAGCCGAGCAGTACTTC. Translating it yields CASSSWIGAEQYF.

The chain has TRBV18 and TRBJ2-5, with 9 bases fitting TRBD2. The V gene end was trimmed by 1 base and the J gene end by 4 bases; junction bases not matched to a gene: 10. Germline CDR1 reads KGHSH; CDR2 reads LQKENI. The CDR3 length is 17 residues. The CDR3 reads CASSPLSGGRAAETQYF. CDR3 DNA: TGTGCCAGCTCACCACTTTCGGGCGGGAGGGCCGCAGAGACCCAGTACTTC. Looking up the rest from reference TRBV18 and TRBJ2-5 gives the full variable domain: NAGVMQNPRHLVRRRGQEARLRCSPMKGHSHVYWYRQLPEEGLKFMVYLQKENIIDESGMPKERFSAEFPKEGPSILRIQQVVRGDSAAYFCASSPLSGGRAAETQYFGPGTRLLVL.

CDR3 nucleotide sequence: TGTGCCAGTAGTACAACAGGGGAGAGCAATCAGCCCCAGCATTTT. This translates into CASSTTGESNQPQHF. The chain employs TRBV19 and TRBJ1-5; TRBD1 aligns across 7 bases. The CDR3 covers 15 residues. The ends lost 4 bases at V and 1 base at J; junction bases unmatched: 4. The germline CDR1 and CDR2 sequences are LNHDA and SQIVND (reference sequence).

The chain carries TRBV7-8 and TRBJ2-7; maybe TRBD2 (6 bases). The length of the CDR3 is 14 residues. V was trimmed by 0 bases and J by 5 bases, leaving 11 bases between them. Per germline, CDR1 SGHVS and CDR2 FQNEAQ. DNA for the CDR3: TGTGCCAGCAGCTTAGCGATCCGCGGGAACGAGCAGTACTTC. This encodes CASSLAIRGNEQYF. The complete variable domain, with remaining parts taken from reference TRBV7-8 and TRBJ2-7, reads GAGVSQSPRYKVAKRGQDVALRCDPISGHVSLFWYQQALGQGPEFLTYFQNEAQLDKSGLPSDRFFAERPEGSVSTLKIQRTQQEDSAVYLCASSLAIRGNEQYFGPGTRLTVT.

The genes are TRBV27 and TRBJ1-5; 11 nucleotides agree with TRBD1. Germline V gives CDR1 MNHEY, CDR2 SMNVEV (reference sequence). This CDR3 is built from 16 residues. V trimming: 5 bases; J trimming: 2 bases; junction bases outside the gene matches: 5. The chain's CDR3 is CASSPGTGGGNQPQHF. As DNA, the CDR3 is TGTGCCAGCAGTCCGGGGACAGGGGGGGGCAATCAGCCCCAGCATTTT.

A single count supports this clone. The CDR3 loop reads CATSRDTGGASSYEQYF. The CDR3 DNA reads TGTGCCACCAGCAGAGATACAGGGGGTGCGAGCTCCTACGAGCAGTACTTC. The chain combines TRBV15 with TRBJ2-7, with 8 bases fitting TRBD1. Germline assignment: CDR1 LNHNV and CDR2 YYDKDF (reference sequence). With 0 bases clipped from V and 0 bases from J, the junction kept 7 bases outside the gene matches. The CDR3 covers 17 residues.

V and J are TRBV9 and TRBJ2-7, with 8 nucleotides matching TRBD1. The V segment lost 0 bases and the J segment 2 bases; nucleotides outside the gene matches: 4. The CDR3 contains 15 residues. Germline V lookup: CDR1 SGDLS, CDR2 YYNGEE. DNA of the CDR3: TGTGCCAGCAGCGTAGGACAGGGGATGGCCTACGAGCAGTACTTC. Translated, it gives CASSVGQGMAYEQYF.

The gene calls are TRBV4-3 and TRBJ1-4; 7 nucleotides agree with TRBD1. Germline V lookup: CDR1 LGHNA, CDR2 YSLEER. CDR3 length equals 13 residues. V lost 0 bases to trimming and J lost 13 bases; unmatched junction nucleotides: 5. CDR3 coding DNA: TGCGCCAGCAGCCAAGACCACAGGGGAAGACTGTTTTTT. Amino acid sequence: CASSQDHRGRLFF.

This clone was detected ten times or more. The gene calls are TRBV7-9 and TRBJ2-1; TRBD2 aligns across 10 bases. CDR3 size: 15 residues. The V segment lost 5 bases and the J segment 5 bases; nucleotides outside the gene matches: 6. Germline V gives CDR1 SEHNR, CDR2 FQNEAQ (reference sequence). The CDR3 sequence: CASSDRTSGNNEQFF. The CDR3 DNA is TGTGCCAGCAGCGACCGGACTAGCGGAAACAATGAGCAGTTCTTC.

The chain couples TRBV12-3 or TRBV12-4 to TRBJ1-5, with unresolved D. This CDR3 is built from 12 residues. Trimming pared 1 base from V and 13 bases from J, leaving 11 bases between. CDR3 sequence: CASSLEATSQHF. The CDR3 coding sequence is TGTGCCAGCAGTTTAGAAGCGACCTCACAGCATTTT.

The V gene is TRBV7-8, the J gene TRBJ2-7; 7 bases fit TRBD2. Germline loops: CDR1 SGHVS, CDR2 FQNEAQ. J gave up 6 bases and V 5 bases, and 7 bases lay outside the gene matches. This CDR3 has 13 residues. The CDR3 reads CASSPGGGREQYF. The CDR3 coding sequence is TGTGCCAGCAGCCCGGGGGGTGGTCGCGAGCAGTACTTC.

The chain joins TRBV20-1 to TRBJ2-2, with D possibly being TRBD1 (8 bases). This CDR3 spans 16 amino acids. V was pared by 3 bases and J by 5 bases, with 19 bases between. The germline V gene has CDR1 DFQATT and CDR2 SNEGSKA (reference sequence). This CDR3 is CSASLGGQGGTGELFF. As DNA, the CDR3 is TGCAGTGCTAGTCTGGGAGGACAGGGAGGGACCGGGGAGCTGTTTTTT.

This chain connects TRBV12-5 to TRBJ2-4, with a weak D call TRBD2 (5 bases). Germline lookup yields CDR1 LGHNT and CDR2 FRNRAP. V gave up 6 bases and J gave up 5 bases, with 8 bases separating them. CDR3 length: 12 residues. CDR3 in amino acids: CASGREQNIQYF. The CDR3 bases are TGTGCTAGTGGGAGGGAGCAAAACATTCAGTACTTC. Full variable domain (rest looked up from reference TRBV12-5 and TRBJ2-4): DARVTQTPRHKVTEMGQEVTMRCQPILGHNTVFWYRQTMMQGLELLAYFRNRAPLDDSGMPKDRFSAEMPDATLATLKIQPSEPRDSAVYFCASGREQNIQYFGAGTRLSVL.

This chain links TRBV7-2 with TRBJ2-7; 8 nucleotides line up with TRBD1. Trimming at V came to 4 bases and at J to 3 bases, leaving 5 bases not matched to a gene. This CDR3 has 14 amino acids. CDR1 is SGHTA, CDR2 FQGNSA, per germline. CDR3 nucleotides: TGTGCCAGCAGCTCACGGACAGGGTACTACGAGCAGTACTTC. Translation gives CASSSRTGYYEQYF.

The V call is TRBV21-1, the J call TRBJ2-4; the DNA was not compared with TRBD2, the D call given in the table. TRBV21-1 counts as a pseudogene. The CDR3 contains 16 residues. Here the CDR3 DNA reads TGTGCCAGCAGCAAATCGAGACTAGCGGACAAAAACATTCAGTACTTC. It translates to CASSKSRLADKNIQYF.

The table lists this clone with a count of one. This sequence joins TRBV6-5 and TRBJ2-1; the D gene is possibly TRBD1 (6 bases). In germline, CDR1 is MNHEY, CDR2 SVGAGI. This CDR3 has 12 residues. The V and J ends lost 7 bases and 6 bases respectively, with 10 bases between them. DNA for the CDR3: TGTGCCAGCAAGGGGACATTCAATGAGCAGTTCTTC. Translated: CASKGTFNEQFF.

V and J are TRBV19 and TRBJ2-2; 8 bases agree with TRBD2. Looked up from germline, CDR1 is LNHDA and CDR2 is SQIVND (reference sequence). CDR3 length: 15 amino acids. With V trimmed by 3 bases and J by 5 bases, 5 bases remained unmatched. Here the CDR3 DNA reads TGTGCCAGTAGTATTATGGCGGGAGGTACCGGGGAGCTGTTTTTT. Translated, it gives CASSIMAGGTGELFF.

The rearrangement joins TRBV2 to TRBJ2-6; D is ambiguous. Germline values: CDR1 SNHLY, CDR2 FYNNEI. The CDR3 runs 13 residues. V shed 8 bases and J shed 2 bases, with 7 bases lying between them. This chain's CDR3 is CASVRAGANVLTF. The CDR3 DNA reads TGTGCCAGCGTCCGGGCTGGGGCCAACGTCCTGACTTTC.